These T cell receptor beta chains were read from a single sample in a study of blood T cell repertoires in COVID-19. Generated by immunoSEQ multiplex PCR, the TCRdb table keeps only in-frame clones and is missing some. This table has 280,000 or so clones, 88% appearing once. Sequencing was done on a sample of peripheral blood. These receptors all come from a woman aged 25 to 39 who had recovered from COVID-19. The CDR3 runs from the conserved cysteine through the conserved F or W. D genes are given only for firm matches. The listing skips clone size in some rows; elsewhere it reads once, few, many or a size class.

V gene	CDR3 length	clone size	J gene	D gene	CDR3 protein	CDR3 DNA
TRBV7-8	15	NA	TRBJ1-1	NA	CASSLVGHTNTEAFF	TGTGCCAGCAGCTTAGTGGGACATACGAACACTGAAGCTTTCTTT
TRBV28	17	NA	TRBJ1-4	NA	CASSLQGGGTPFEKLFF	TGTGCCAGCAGTTTACAAGGTGGAGGGACCCCTTTTGAAAAACTGTTTTTT
TRBV6-5	14	few	TRBJ1-5	TRBD1	CASSMTGGFQPQHF	TGTGCCAGCAGTATGACAGGGGGCTTTCAGCCCCAGCATTTT
TRBV4-2	15	many	TRBJ1-3	TRBD1	CASSQEDRAGNTIYF	TGTGCCAGCAGCCAAGAGGACAGGGCTGGAAACACCATATATTTT
TRBV5-1	15	NA	TRBJ1-4	NA	CASSLSGTAREKLFF	TGCGCCAGCAGCTTGAGCGGGACCGCACGGGAAAAACTGTTTTTT
TRBV30	13	few	TRBJ1-4	NA	CAWSEQGVEKLFF	TGTGCCTGGAGTGAACAGGGAGTTGAAAAACTGTTTTTT
TRBV10-3	17	NA	TRBJ1-3	TRBD1	CAIRGGKGTDSGNTIYF	TGTGCCATCAGGGGCGGGAAGGGGACAGACTCTGGAAACACCATATATTTT
TRBV6-5	16	NA	TRBJ2-7	TRBD1	CASSYWGQTSTYEQYF	TGTGCCAGCAGTTACTGGGGACAGACTTCTACCTACGAGCAGTACTTC
TRBV5-5	16	NA	TRBJ2-2	TRBD1	CASSPEGQENTGELFF	TGTGCCAGCAGCCCGGAAGGACAGGAGAACACCGGGGAGCTGTTTTTT
TRBV6-2/TRBV6-3	14	few	TRBJ2-7	NA	CASSLDDTSYEQYF	TGTGCCAGCAGTCTCGACGACACTTCCTACGAGCAGTACTTC
TRBV12-1	17	NA	TRBJ2-7	NA	CASSSPRVTGGKDEQYF	TGTGCCAGCAGCTCCCCCCGCGTCACAGGGGGCAAGGACGAGCAGTACTTC
TRBV7-6	15	NA	TRBJ2-3	NA	CASSQTIGDRDTQYF	TGTGCCAGCAGCCAGACGATCGGAGATCGAGATACGCAGTATTTT
TRBV11-2	17	NA	TRBJ2-3	TRBD2	CASSLGIGGGFSDTQYF	TGTGCCAGCAGCTTAGGGATTGGCGGGGGTTTTTCAGATACGCAGTATTTT
TRBV12-3/TRBV12-4	13	NA	TRBJ1-5	NA	CASTQQGNQPQHF	TGTGCCAGCACCCAACAGGGCAATCAGCCCCAGCATTTT
TRBV5-4	15	NA	TRBJ2-3	TRBD2	CASSLGTSARRPQYF	TGTGCCAGCAGCTTGGGGACTAGCGCCCGAAGACCGCAGTATTTT
TRBV5-1	14	NA	TRBJ1-4	TRBD1	CASSLVRGREKLFF	TGCGCCAGCAGCTTGGTCAGGGGGAGGGAAAAACTGTTTTTT
TRBV6-5	14	NA	TRBJ1-1	NA	CASSYSRGNTEAFF	TGTGCCAGCAGTTACTCTAGGGGAAACACTGAAGCTTTCTTT
TRBV28	14	NA	TRBJ2-7	NA	CASSAGQQGYEQYF	TGTGCCAGCAGCGCCGGACAGCAAGGCTACGAGCAGTACTTC
TRBV7-2	15	NA	TRBJ1-5	TRBD1	CASSLRTGDGQPQHF	TGTGCCAGCAGCTTACGGACAGGGGACGGACAGCCCCAGCATTTT
TRBV5-1	13	NA	TRBJ2-5	TRBD1	CASSSTGEETQYF	TGCGCCAGCAGCTCCACAGGGGAGGAGACCCAGTACTTC
TRBV30	14	NA	TRBJ1-1	NA	CAWVYFGVGTEAFF	TGTGCCTGGGTCTACTTCGGGGTCGGTACTGAAGCTTTCTTT
TRBV29-1	12	NA	TRBJ1-2	TRBD1	CSVAGQGHGYTF	TGCAGCGTTGCGGGACAGGGCCATGGCTACACCTTC
TRBV27	13	NA	TRBJ1-6	TRBD1	CASRGQGVSPLHF	TGTGCCAGCCGCGGACAGGGGGTTTCACCCCTCCACTTT
TRBV6-2/TRBV6-3	14	NA	TRBJ1-5	NA	CASSARQLNQPQHF	TGTGCCAGCAGCGCGAGACAGCTCAATCAGCCCCAGCATTTT
TRBV27	15	NA	TRBJ2-7	TRBD1	CASRNRDREFYEQYF	TGTGCCAGCAGAAACCGGGACAGGGAATTTTACGAGCAGTACTTC
TRBV7-3	14	NA	TRBJ1-1	NA	CASSLRGQNTEAFF	TGTGCCAGCAGCTTACGTGGGCAGAACACTGAAGCTTTCTTT
TRBV4-1	17	once	TRBJ2-7	TRBD1	CASSQVFGTGASYEQYF	TGCGCCAGCAGCCAAGTATTCGGGACAGGGGCCTCCTACGAGCAGTACTTC
TRBV5-1	14	NA	TRBJ2-7	TRBD1	CASSLGDRTYEQYF	TGCGCCAGCAGCTTGGGGGACAGGACCTACGAGCAGTACTTC
TRBV6-5	14	NA	TRBJ1-5	TRBD1	CASRKTGPNQPQHF	TGTGCCAGCAGAAAGACAGGGCCCAATCAGCCCCAGCATTTT
TRBV2	15	once	TRBJ1-2	TRBD1	CASSEQGQPGGGYTF	TGTGCCAGCAGTGAACAGGGACAGCCCGGCGGGGGCTACACCTTC
TRBV28	15	NA	TRBJ2-1	NA	CASSLVHTGLNEQFF	TGTGCCAGCAGTTTAGTTCATACAGGGCTCAATGAGCAGTTCTTC
TRBV5-1	16	once	TRBJ2-3	TRBD1	CASSRTGGAGSDTQYF	TGCGCCAGCAGCCGGACAGGGGGCGCCGGATCAGATACGCAGTATTTT
TRBV6-1	15	NA	TRBJ1-4	NA	CASSDTGATNEKLFF	TGTGCCAGCAGTGATACAGGCGCAACTAATGAAAAACTGTTTTTT
TRBV4-2	16	NA	TRBJ1-1	NA	CASSQGLGEENTEAFF	TGTGCCAGCAGCCAAGGCTTAGGGGAGGAGAACACTGAAGCTTTCTTT
TRBV6-5	14	NA	TRBJ2-7	NA	CASSQTGPYYEQYF	TGTGCCAGCAGCCAGACAGGTCCCTACTACGAGCAGTACTTC
TRBV4-3	15	NA	TRBJ1-2	NA	CASSQGTGTYYGYTF	TGCGCCAGCAGCCAGGGTACAGGGACCTACTATGGCTACACCTTC
TRBV5-1	15	NA	TRBJ1-6	TRBD1	CASSGGTGGDSPLHF	TGCGCCAGCAGCGGGGGGACAGGGGGAGATTCACCCCTCCACTTT
TRBV11-3	11	NA	TRBJ2-5	NA	CASSAGETQYF	TGTGCCAGCAGTGCCGGGGAGACCCAGTACTTC
TRBV4-1	14	NA	TRBJ2-7	NA	CASSQDPLSYEQYF	TGCGCCAGCAGCCAAGACCCCCTCTCCTACGAGCAGTACTTC
TRBV28	16	NA	TRBJ1-2	TRBD1	CASSLGTASRNYGYTF	TGTGCCAGCAGTTTAGGGACAGCTTCAAGAAACTATGGCTACACCTTC